Each of the 20 T cell receptor beta chains below was sequenced from the same sample in a study of T cell responses to AZD1222 COVID-19 vaccine. Profiled with immunoSEQ multiplex PCR; TCRdb holds only in-frame clones, not every one. The sample holds roughly 100,000 clones, about nine tenths seen once. The specimen comprised peripheral blood, sampled on day 0 of AZD1222 vaccination. These receptors originate from an adult in good health.

This clone is a singleton in its sample. The V and J genes are TRBV9 and TRBJ1-3, with D perhaps TRBD1 (6 bases). The germline V gene encodes CDR1 SGDLS and CDR2 YYNGEE. The germline V and J ends were trimmed by 4 bases and 3 bases, with 17 bases remaining between them. The CDR3 sequence is 16 residues long. The CDR3 nucleotides are TGTGCCAGCAGCAGGCTTCAAGGGGGAGGTGGAAACACCATATATTTT. It yields the protein CASSRLQGGGGNTIYF.

The chain has TRBV27 and TRBJ2-2; D is unclear. CDR1 is MNHEY and CDR2 is SMNVEV in the germline V gene (reference sequence). The CDR3 totals 14 residues. Trimming removed 4 bases from V and 3 bases from J, with 9 bases in between. The DNA of the CDR3 is TGTGCCAGCAGTTATAAAACATACACCGGGGAGCTGTTTTTT. Translating it yields CASSYKTYTGELFF.

The genes are TRBV7-9 and TRBJ2-7; D possibly corresponds to TRBD1 (6 bases). V lost 8 bases, J lost 3 bases, and 8 bases lay in between. The CDR3 totals 11 residues. Germline V gene lookup returns CDR1 SEHNR and CDR2 FQNEAQ (reference sequence). CDR3 protein: CASEQGYEQYF. DNA of the CDR3: TGTGCCAGCGAACAGGGCTACGAGCAGTACTTC. The complete variable domain, with remaining parts taken from reference TRBV7-9 and TRBJ2-7, reads DTGVSQNPRHKITKRGQNVTFRCDPISEHNRLYWYRQTLGQGPEFLTYFQNEAQLEKSRLLSDRFSAERPKGSFSTLEIQRTEQGDSAMYLCASEQGYEQYFGPGTRLTVT.

The chain combines TRBV6-5 with TRBJ1-5; D unclear. Per the germline V gene, CDR1 is MNHEY and CDR2 is SVGAGI. V gave up 0 bases and J gave up 6 bases, with 9 bases separating them. This CDR3 contains 14 residues. For the CDR3, the DNA is TGTGCCAGCAGTTACTCCCGGGCCGCTCAGCCCCAGCATTTT. Its translation: CASSYSRAAQPQHF.

This clone was found once. This chain links TRBV18 with TRBJ1-5, with D possibly matching TRBD1 (6 bases). The ends were cut back, 4 bases at V and 11 bases at J, with 15 bases in the middle. The V gene's germline CDR1 is KGHSH and CDR2 LQKENI. This CDR3 is built from 13 residues. DNA for the CDR3: TGTGCCAGCTCACAGGGGGGAGATGGGGCCCAGCATTTT. This translates into CASSQGGDGAQHF.

The rearrangement joins TRBV12-5 to TRBJ1-2, with TRBD1 matching 9 bases. J lost 5 bases, V lost 5 bases, and 3 bases had no gene match. Per the germline V gene, CDR1 is LGHNT and CDR2 is FRNRAP. The CDR3 is 13 residues long. Written as DNA, the CDR3 is TGTGCTAGTGGTCCTGGACAGGGGTATGGCTACACCTTC. Translation gives CASGPGQGYGYTF.

This clone appeared a single time. Here the CDR3 reads CASSQNPGLPYEQYF. Written as DNA, the CDR3 is TGTGCCAGCAGCCAAAACCCGGGACTACCCTACGAGCAGTACTTC. The V gene is TRBV3-1 (or the pseudogene TRBV3-2), the J gene TRBJ2-7; 7 positions match TRBD2. The CDR3 contains 15 residues. Unmatched junction bases numbered 6, after V lost 2 bases and J lost 2 bases. From germline, CDR1 is LGHDT and CDR2 YNNKEL (reference sequence).

This chain uses TRBV9 with TRBJ2-7; D uncertain. The V end lost 0 bases, the J end lost 6 bases, and 13 bases lay between the germline ends. The CDR3 length is 14 residues. CDR1 and CDR2 (germline): SGDLS, YYNGEE. CDR3 sequence reads: CASSVDFFPTEQYF. CDR3 bases: TGTGCCAGCAGCGTAGATTTCTTTCCCACCGAGCAGTACTTC.

The chain carries TRBV7-7 and TRBJ2-5; 10 bases are shared with TRBD1. This CDR3 has 15 residues. V was pared by 1 base and J by 4 bases, with 3 bases of the junction left unmatched. CDR1 SSHAT and CDR2 FNYEAQ come from the germline V gene (reference sequence). The CDR3 bases are TGTGCCAGCAGCTTAGGGGGGGACAGGGGAGAGACCCAGTACTTC. Amino acid sequence: CASSLGGDRGETQYF.

The V and J genes are TRBV6-1 and TRBJ1-5, with TRBD1 matching over 7 bases. Unmatched junction bases numbered 10, after V lost 2 bases and J lost 3 bases. This CDR3 region has 17 residues. From germline, CDR1 is MNHNS and CDR2 SASEGT. CDR3 in DNA: TGTGCCAGCAGTGAACCCCCCCAGGGACAGTACAATCAGCCCCAGCATTTT. This codes for CASSEPPQGQYNQPQHF.

Here the CDR3 reads CATSRDPGLGYEQYF. CDR3 coding DNA: TGTGCCACCAGCAGAGATCCCGGCCTTGGCTACGAGCAGTACTTC. The chain couples TRBV15 to TRBJ2-7, with D hard to call. There are 15 residues in the CDR3. Germline V lookup: CDR1 LNHNV, CDR2 YYDKDF (reference sequence). The V and J ends lost 0 bases and 3 bases respectively, with 12 bases between them.

This chain uses TRBV9 with TRBJ1-2; possibly TRBD1 for D (5 bases). Germline loops: CDR1 SGDLS, CDR2 YYNGEE. V gave up 3 bases and J gave up 8 bases, with 11 bases separating them. There are 12 residues in the CDR3. CDR3 sequence reads: CASSAQGIGYTF. For the CDR3, the DNA is TGTGCCAGCAGCGCGCAGGGAATAGGCTACACCTTC.

The chain is built from TRBV7-3 and TRBJ1-1; D gene unclear. Germline CDR1 SGHTA, CDR2 FQGTGA. This CDR3 spans 14 amino acids. The V gene lost 6 bases and the J gene lost 2 bases, with 13 bases spanning the gap. CDR3 sequence (DNA): TGTGCCAGCAGGCCCCGAGCAGGAAACACTGAAGCTTTCTTT. It yields the protein CASRPRAGNTEAFF.

The rearrangement uses TRBV7-3 and TRBJ1-1, with unresolved D. The germline CDR1 and CDR2 sequences are SGHTA and FQGTGA. With 4 bases removed from V and 0 bases from J, the gap between germline ends came to 9 bases. The CDR3 consists of 14 residues. This CDR3 is CASSSSSLNTEAFF. DNA of the CDR3: TGTGCCAGCAGCTCCTCGTCCCTGAACACTGAAGCTTTCTTT. Based on the CDR3 plus reference TRBV7-3 and TRBJ1-1, the full variable domain is GAGVSQTPSNKVTEKGKYVELRCDPISGHTALYWYRQSLGQGPEFLIYFQGTGAADDSGLPNDRFFAVRPEGSVSTLKIQRTERGDSAVYLCASSSSSLNTEAFFGQGTRLTVV.

V is TRBV29-1 and J is TRBJ2-3; TRBD2 aligns across 8 bases. The CDR3 spans 13 residues. Germline CDR1 and CDR2: SQVTM and ANQGSEA. The trim removed 3 bases at V and 5 bases at J, leaving 4 bases unmatched. The CDR3 bases are TGCAGCGTTGATATTAGCGGGGTAGATACGCAGTATTTT. As protein: CSVDISGVDTQYF.

This chain joins TRBV19 and TRBJ1-2, with 7 bases aligning to TRBD1. Germline V lookup: CDR1 LNHDA, CDR2 SQIVND (reference sequence). V gave up 7 bases and J gave up 4 bases; unmatched junction bases: 9. This CDR3 has 14 amino acids. CDR3 amino acids: CASNQGQIGYGYTF. In DNA, the CDR3 is TGTGCCAGTAACCAGGGACAGATCGGCTATGGCTACACCTTC.

The chain joins TRBV3-1 (or the pseudogene TRBV3-2) to TRBJ1-4; no definite D call. CDR1 LGHDT and CDR2 YNNKEL come from the germline V gene (reference sequence). This CDR3 is 15 amino acids long. Trimming removed 4 bases at V and 7 bases at J, with 16 bases between. The DNA for the CDR3 is TGTGCCAGCAGCCTCACCGCCGGTAGGAGTGAAAAACTGTTTTTT. Translation gives CASSLTAGRSEKLFF.

The chain joins TRBV7-2 to TRBJ1-2, with D uncertain. Germline values: CDR1 SGHTA, CDR2 FQGNSA. This CDR3 spans 15 amino acids. Deletions cut 1 base from V and 3 bases from J, with 12 bases between. The CDR3 DNA sequence: TGTGCCAGCAGCTTAGAGCGGGCGTCCCACTATGGCTACACCTTC. It encodes CASSLERASHYGYTF.

The rearrangement joins TRBV15 to TRBJ1-3; 7 bases line up with TRBD1. The germline V gene has CDR1 LNHNV and CDR2 YYDKDF (reference sequence). Trimming removed 3 bases from V and 4 bases from J; junction bases left unmatched: 6. The CDR3 is 15 residues long. Here the CDR3 reads CATSSLRGPGNTIYF. In DNA form, the CDR3 reads TGTGCCACCAGCAGTTTAAGGGGGCCCGGAAACACCATATATTTT.

V is TRBV5-1 and J is TRBJ2-5, with unresolved D. The germline V gene has CDR1 SGHRS and CDR2 YFSETQ. The V end was cut by 0 bases, the J end by 3 bases, with 0 bases between. The CDR3 loop spans 11 amino acids. CDR3 loop: CASSLEETQYF. CDR3 in DNA: TGCGCCAGCAGCTTGGAAGAGACCCAGTACTTC.